Following are 14 T cell receptor beta chains from one sample sequenced in a study of T cell responses to AZD1222 COVID-19 vaccine. The repertoire was sequenced with immunoSEQ multiplex PCR; TCRdb's copy has only in-frame clones and lacks some. The data hold just over 150,000 clones, with 87% observed a single time. This specimen was peripheral blood, taken 28 days after the second AZD1222 dose. The receptors derive from an adult who received the AZD1222 COVID-19 vaccine.

The chain joins TRBV3-1 (or the pseudogene TRBV3-2) to TRBJ2-3; no reliable D call. This CDR3 region has 12 residues. Per the germline V gene, CDR1 is LGHDT and CDR2 is YNNKEL (reference sequence). V dropped 5 bases and J dropped 2 bases, with 5 bases sitting between them. The CDR3 loop is CASSFYTDTQYF. The CDR3 DNA is TGTGCCAGCAGCTTCTACACAGATACGCAGTATTTT.

V and J are TRBV14 and TRBJ2-7, with 10 positions matching TRBD2. J was trimmed by 7 bases and V by 4 bases; bases with no gene match: 10. The CDR3 is 15 amino acids. CDR1 is SGHDN, CDR2 FVKESK, per germline. CDR3 DNA: TGTGCCAGCAGCCCTGGGACTAGCGTTTTAAGGGAGCAGTACTTC. Its translation is CASSPGTSVLREQYF.

The chain has TRBV30 and TRBJ2-5; D is unclear. V shed 2 bases and J shed 4 bases, with 11 bases lying between them. The CDR3 extends over 13 amino acids. CDR1 and CDR2 from the germline V gene are GTSNPN and SVGIG (reference sequence). In DNA, the CDR3 is TGTGCCTGGAGTCGTAATAGCAGAGAGACCCAGTACTTC. It encodes CAWSRNSRETQYF.

The gene calls are TRBV19 and TRBJ1-4; perhaps TRBD1 as D (5 bases). Trimming left V 3 bases short and J 0 bases short, with 8 bases between. In germline, CDR1 is LNHDA, CDR2 SQIVND (reference sequence). The length of the CDR3 is 15 residues. CDR3 coding DNA: TGTGCCAGTAGTATGTTGGGGGCAACTAATGAAAAACTGTTTTTT. It translates to CASSMLGATNEKLFF.

This clone was observed a few times. The genes are TRBV2 and TRBJ2-1, with D possibly being TRBD1 (5 bases). Per germline, CDR1 SNHLY and CDR2 FYNNEI. Trimming took off 0 bases at V and 15 bases at J, with 12 bases between the two ends. This CDR3 region has 12 residues. CDR3 sequence reads: CASSEAIAGSFF. The CDR3 region has the DNA TGTGCCAGCAGTGAAGCGATAGCAGGGTCGTTCTTC.

This clone was seen a single time. The V and J genes are TRBV15 and TRBJ1-2; 9 nucleotides agree with TRBD1. The CDR3 is 14 residues long. J gave up 8 bases and V 4 bases, and 8 bases lay outside the gene matches. In germline, CDR1 is LNHNV, CDR2 YYDKDF (reference sequence). In nucleotides, the CDR3 is TGTGCCACCAGCAACGTCGACAGGGGGGGAGGCTACACCTTC. This sequence encodes CATSNVDRGGGYTF.

The gene calls are TRBV2 and TRBJ1-3, with D possibly being TRBD1 (5 bases). Trimming took off 8 bases at V and 0 bases at J, with 11 bases between the two ends. Germline V lookup: CDR1 SNHLY, CDR2 FYNNEI. The CDR3 extends over 14 amino acids. CDR3 loop: CASRRDGSGNTIYF. CDR3 in DNA: TGTGCCAGCCGCCGGGACGGCTCTGGAAACACCATATATTTT. Full variable domain (missing parts from reference TRBV2 and TRBJ1-3): EPEVTQTPSHQVTQMGQEVILRCVPISNHLYFYWYRQILGQKVEFLVSFYNNEISEKSEIFDDQFSVERPDGSNFTLKIRSTKLEDSAMYFCASRRDGSGNTIYFGEGSWLTVV.

V gene TRBV6-2 or TRBV6-3 combines with J gene TRBJ1-5; D is ambiguous. The V gene's germline CDR1 is MNHEY and CDR2 SVGEGT. The CDR3 has 15 residues. The V gene lost 8 bases and the J gene lost 5 bases, with 19 bases spanning the gap. CDR3 region: CASGQRTVNYQPQHF. The CDR3 DNA reads TGTGCCAGCGGCCAGCGGACGGTGAACTATCAGCCCCAGCATTTT.

The chain has TRBV28 and TRBJ2-1; 10 bases agree with TRBD2. CDR3 length equals 15 residues. Per germline, CDR1 MDHEN and CDR2 SYDVKM. The V segment lost 3 bases and the J segment 7 bases; nucleotides outside the gene matches: 6. CDR3 region: CASSFSSGSENEQFF. The CDR3, as DNA: TGTGCCAGCAGTTTCTCTAGCGGGAGTGAGAATGAGCAGTTCTTC.

The rearrangement links TRBV18 to TRBJ2-6; 7 positions match TRBD1. The CDR3 covers 20 residues. The ends lost 2 bases at V and 1 base at J; junction bases unmatched: 14. The germline gives CDR1 KGHSH, CDR2 LQKENI. CDR3 loop: CASSPLSRGTVMSGANVLTF. CDR3 in DNA: TGTGCCAGCTCACCATTGAGTCGAGGGACAGTTATGTCTGGGGCCAACGTCCTGACTTTC.

This clone was detected only once. This chain connects TRBV10-1 to TRBJ1-5, with TRBD1 identical over 11 bases. CDR1 and CDR2 from the germline V gene are WNHNN and SYGVQD (reference sequence). This CDR3 region has 19 residues. J gave up 0 bases and V 1 base, and 8 bases lay outside the gene matches. CDR3 sequence: CASSEFRDRGSSSNQPQHF. CDR3 nucleotide sequence: TGCGCCAGCAGTGAGTTTAGGGACAGGGGGTCCTCTAGCAATCAGCCCCAGCATTTT.

This clone was found once. The chain recombines TRBV7-2 with TRBJ2-3; D is perhaps TRBD1 or TRBD2 (5 bases each). The germline CDR1 and CDR2 sequences are SGHTA and FQGNSA. The CDR3 is made up of 14 amino acids. With 3 bases removed from V and 2 bases from J, the gap between germline ends came to 9 bases. The CDR3 nucleotides read TGTGCCAGCAGCTTTGGGGGAACCACAGATACGCAGTATTTT. Residues: CASSFGGTTDTQYF.

This chain joins TRBV5-5 and TRBJ2-7; 10 positions agree with TRBD2. Germline assignment: CDR1 SGHKS and CDR2 YYEKEE (reference sequence). The J segment lost 0 bases and the V segment lost 5 bases, leaving 11 bases of the junction unmatched. The CDR3 has 17 amino acids. CDR3 sequence reads: CASSYPGLAQRSYEQYF. CDR3 coding DNA: TGTGCCAGCAGTTATCCGGGACTAGCGCAACGCTCCTACGAGCAGTACTTC.

The rearrangement links TRBV6-5 to TRBJ2-2, with D uncertain. CDR3 length equals 13 residues. The germline CDR1 and CDR2 sequences are MNHEY and SVGAGI. V lost 7 bases to trimming and J lost 7 bases, with 13 bases between them. This chain's CDR3 is CASMLEWGGELFF. CDR3 bases: TGTGCCAGCATGTTGGAGTGGGGCGGGGAGCTGTTTTTT.